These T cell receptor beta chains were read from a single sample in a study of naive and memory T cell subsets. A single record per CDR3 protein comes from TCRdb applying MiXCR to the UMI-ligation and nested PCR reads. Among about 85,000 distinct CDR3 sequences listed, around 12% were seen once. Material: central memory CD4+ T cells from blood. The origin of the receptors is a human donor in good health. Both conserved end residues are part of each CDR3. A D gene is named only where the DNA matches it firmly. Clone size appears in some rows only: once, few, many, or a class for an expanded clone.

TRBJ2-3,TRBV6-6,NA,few,CASSYSGSSPDTQYF,TGTGCCAGCAGTTACTCCGGGAGCTCTCCAGATACGCAGTATTTT
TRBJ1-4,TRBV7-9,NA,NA,CASSFGSSEKLFF,TGTGCCAGCAGCTTCGGGAGTAGTGAAAAACTGTTTTTT
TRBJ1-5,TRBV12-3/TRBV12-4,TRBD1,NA,CASSFGDRRKNQPQHF,TGTGCCAGCAGTTTTGGGGACAGACGAAAGAATCAGCCCCAGCATTTT
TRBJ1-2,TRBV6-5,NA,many,CASSYSIGGGYGYTF,TGTGCCAGCAGTTACTCAATAGGGGGAGGCTATGGCTACACCTTC
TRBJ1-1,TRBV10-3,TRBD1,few,CAITMTGGGEAFF,TGTGCCATCACTATGACAGGGGGCGGTGAAGCTTTCTTT
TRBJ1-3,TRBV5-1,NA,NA,CASSPAGSPEDTIYF,TGCGCCAGCAGCCCGGCGGGGTCTCCAGAAGACACCATATATTTT
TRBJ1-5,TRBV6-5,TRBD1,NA,CASRGQGPNQPQHF,TGTGCCTCTAGGGGGCAGGGACCCAATCAGCCCCAGCATTTT
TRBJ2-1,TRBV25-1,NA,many,CASSDPSYNEQFF,TGTGCCAGCAGTGATCCCTCCTACAATGAGCAGTTCTTC
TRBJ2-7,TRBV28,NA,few,CATTTSTGTYEQYF,TGTGCCACCACGACGTCGACAGGAACCTACGAGCAGTACTTC
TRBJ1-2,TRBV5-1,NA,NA,CARQDSGNYGYTF,TGCGCTCGCCAGGACAGTGGGAACTATGGCTACACCTTC
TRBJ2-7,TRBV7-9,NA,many,CASSLGSVTYEQYF,TGTGCCAGCAGCTTAGGCTCGGTAACCTACGAGCAGTACTTC
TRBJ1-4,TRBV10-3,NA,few,CAISRGSNEKLFF,TGTGCCATCAGTAGGGGGAGTAATGAAAAACTGTTTTTT
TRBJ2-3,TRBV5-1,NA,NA,CASSPDRPDTQYF,TGCGCCAGCAGCCCCGATCGACCGGATACGCAGTATTTT
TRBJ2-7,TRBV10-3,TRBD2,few,CAISATSGRHEQYF,TGTGCCATCAGTGCGACTAGCGGGCGGCACGAGCAGTACTTC
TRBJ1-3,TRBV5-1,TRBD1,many,CASSLAGQGGGNTIYF,TGCGCCAGCAGCTTGGCCGGACAGGGTGGTGGAAACACCATATATTTT
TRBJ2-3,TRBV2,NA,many,CASRQGQVADTQYF,TGTGCCAGCAGACAGGGTCAGGTGGCAGATACGCAGTATTTT
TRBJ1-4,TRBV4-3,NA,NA,CASSQDKNEKLFF,TGCGCCAGCAGCCAAGATAAGAATGAAAAACTGTTTTTT
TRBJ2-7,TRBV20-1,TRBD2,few,CSASLPPGRGLAVYEQYF,TGCAGTGCTAGCCTCCCACCGGGGCGAGGACTAGCGGTATACGAGCAGTACTTC
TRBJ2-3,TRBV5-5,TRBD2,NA,CATSVTLTSGQDTQYF,TGTGCCACCTCTGTCACCCTGACTAGCGGGCAGGATACGCAGTATTTT
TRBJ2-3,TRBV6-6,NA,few,CASSYSADTDTQYF,TGTGCCAGCAGTTACAGTGCAGACACAGATACGCAGTATTTT
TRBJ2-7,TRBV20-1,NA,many,CSARAGAFAYEQYF,TGCAGTGCCCGGGCGGGGGCTTTCGCGTACGAGCAGTACTTC
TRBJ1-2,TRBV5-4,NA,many,CASSLDEDYGYTF,TGTGCCAGCAGCTTGGACGAGGACTATGGCTACACCTTC
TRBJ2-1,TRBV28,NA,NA,CASSEAARSEQFF,TGTGCCAGCAGTGAGGCTGCTAGATCTGAGCAGTTCTTC
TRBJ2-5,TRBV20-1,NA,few,CSAYIVRAGFEKTQYF,TGCAGTGCCTATATTGTCAGGGCAGGGTTTGAGAAGACCCAGTACTTC
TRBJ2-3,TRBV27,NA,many,CASSLRYSGRTDTQYF,TGTGCCAGCAGTTTACGGTATAGCGGCCGCACAGATACGCAGTATTTT
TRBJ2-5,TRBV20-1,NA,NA,CSARVGWGRVRETQYF,TGCAGTGCTAGAGTAGGGTGGGGCAGGGTCAGGGAGACCCAGTACTTC
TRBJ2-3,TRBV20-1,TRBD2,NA,CSAVSGTSGDTQYF,TGCAGTGCTGTATCCGGGACTAGCGGAGATACGCAGTATTTT
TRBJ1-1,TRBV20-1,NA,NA,CSAMEQGAAFF,TGCAGTGCTATGGAGCAGGGAGCAGCTTTCTTT
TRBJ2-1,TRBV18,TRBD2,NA,CASSPGLAGVWDEQFF,TGTGCCAGCTCGCCGGGACTAGCGGGAGTTTGGGATGAGCAGTTCTTC
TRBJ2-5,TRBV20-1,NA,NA,CSASRDWGETQYF,TGCAGTGCTAGCCGGGACTGGGGGGAGACCCAGTACTTC
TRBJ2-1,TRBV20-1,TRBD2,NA,CSASLAPGLAGRSSYNEQFF,TGCAGTGCGAGCCTCGCGCCGGGACTAGCGGGAAGGAGCTCCTACAATGAGCAGTTCTTC
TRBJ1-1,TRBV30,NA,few,CAWDGRGTEAFF,TGTGCCTGGGATGGCAGGGGAACTGAAGCTTTCTTT
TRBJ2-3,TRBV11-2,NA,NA,CASSPRENTDTQYF,TGTGCCAGCAGCCCTCGGGAGAACACAGATACGCAGTATTTT
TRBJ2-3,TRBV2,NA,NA,CASRRDIDTQYF,TGTGCCAGCAGACGGGATATCGATACGCAGTATTTT
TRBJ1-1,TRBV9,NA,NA,CASSVLPGVVTEAFF,TGTGCCAGCAGCGTATTGCCAGGGGTGGTCACTGAAGCTTTCTTT
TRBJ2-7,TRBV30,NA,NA,CAWSGRLDEQYF,TGTGCCTGGAGTGGGCGGTTGGACGAGCAGTACTTC
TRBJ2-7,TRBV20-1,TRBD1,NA,CSAGGGTGINEQYF,TGCAGTGCTGGAGGGGGGACAGGGATTAACGAGCAGTACTTC
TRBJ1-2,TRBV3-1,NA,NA,CASSQDHNQGRGGYTF,TGTGCCAGCAGCCAAGATCATAACCAGGGGCGAGGCGGCTACACCTTC
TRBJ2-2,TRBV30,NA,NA,CAWTRTVYGELFF,TGTGCCTGGACCCGGACAGTATACGGGGAGCTGTTTTTT
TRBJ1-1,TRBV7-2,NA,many,CASSLEDTRSTEAFF,TGTGCCAGCAGCTTAGAAGACACTCGTAGCACTGAAGCTTTCTTT
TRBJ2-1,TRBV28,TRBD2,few,CASSSSGSTGEQFF,TGTGCCAGCAGTTCTAGCGGGAGCACGGGTGAGCAGTTCTTC
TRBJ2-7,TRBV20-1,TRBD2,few,CSATGTSGRGLREQYF,TGCAGTGCAACCGGGACTAGCGGGAGGGGGTTGAGGGAGCAGTACTTC
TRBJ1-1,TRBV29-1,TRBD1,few,CSSRTGGTTEAFF,TGCAGCTCACGGACAGGGGGGACCACTGAAGCTTTCTTT
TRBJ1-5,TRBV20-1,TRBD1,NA,CSATPDRGRNQPQHF,TGCAGTGCTACACCGGACAGGGGGCGTAATCAGCCCCAGCATTTT
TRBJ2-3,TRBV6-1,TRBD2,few,CASSEVIFGRASGTDTQYF,TGTGCCAGCAGTGAAGTCATTTTCGGGAGGGCTAGCGGCACAGATACGCAGTATTTT